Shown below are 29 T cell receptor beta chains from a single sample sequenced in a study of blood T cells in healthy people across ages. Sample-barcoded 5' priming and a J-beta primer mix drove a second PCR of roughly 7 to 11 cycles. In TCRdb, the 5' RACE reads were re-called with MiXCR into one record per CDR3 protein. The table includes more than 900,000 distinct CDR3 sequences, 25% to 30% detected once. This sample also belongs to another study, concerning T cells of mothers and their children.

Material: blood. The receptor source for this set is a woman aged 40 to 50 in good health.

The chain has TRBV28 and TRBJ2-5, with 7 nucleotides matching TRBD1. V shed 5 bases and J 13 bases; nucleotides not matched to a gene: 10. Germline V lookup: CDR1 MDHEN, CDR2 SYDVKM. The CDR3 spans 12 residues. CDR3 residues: CASSPTGEILYF. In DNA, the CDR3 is TGTGCCAGCAGTCCTACAGGGGAGATTCTGTACTTC.

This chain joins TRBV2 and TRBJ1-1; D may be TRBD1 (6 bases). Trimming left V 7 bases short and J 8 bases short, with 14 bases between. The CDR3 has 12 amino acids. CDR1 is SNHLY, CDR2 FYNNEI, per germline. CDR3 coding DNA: TGTGCCAGCACACAAAACAGGGAAGAAGCTTTCTTT. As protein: CASTQNREEAFF.

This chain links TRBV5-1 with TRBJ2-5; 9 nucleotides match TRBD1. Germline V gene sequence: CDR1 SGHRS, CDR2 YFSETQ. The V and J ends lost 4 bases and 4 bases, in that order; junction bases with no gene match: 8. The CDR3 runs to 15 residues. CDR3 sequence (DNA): TGCGCCAGCAGCCCACGGGACAGGGTTGGAGAGACCCAGTACTTC. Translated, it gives CASSPRDRVGETQYF.

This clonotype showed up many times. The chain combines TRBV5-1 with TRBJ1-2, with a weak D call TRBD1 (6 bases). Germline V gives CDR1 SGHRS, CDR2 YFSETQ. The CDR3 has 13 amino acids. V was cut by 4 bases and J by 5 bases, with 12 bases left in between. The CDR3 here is CASSPGTLYGYTF. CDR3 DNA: TGCGCCAGCAGCCCGGGGACACTGTATGGCTACACCTTC.

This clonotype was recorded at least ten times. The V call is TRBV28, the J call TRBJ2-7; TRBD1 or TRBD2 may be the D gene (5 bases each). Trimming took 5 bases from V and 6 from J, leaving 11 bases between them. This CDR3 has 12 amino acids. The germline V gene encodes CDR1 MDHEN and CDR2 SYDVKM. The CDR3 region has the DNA TGTGCCAGCAGTGACGGGACGGCCGAGCAGTACTTC. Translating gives CASSDGTAEQYF.

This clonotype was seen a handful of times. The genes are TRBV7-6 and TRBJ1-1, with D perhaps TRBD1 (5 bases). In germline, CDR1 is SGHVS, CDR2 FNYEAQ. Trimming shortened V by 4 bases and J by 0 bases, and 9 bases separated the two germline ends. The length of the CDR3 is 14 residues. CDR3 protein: CASSWGGMNTEAFF. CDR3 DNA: TGTGCCAGCAGCTGGGGGGGTATGAACACTGAAGCTTTCTTT.

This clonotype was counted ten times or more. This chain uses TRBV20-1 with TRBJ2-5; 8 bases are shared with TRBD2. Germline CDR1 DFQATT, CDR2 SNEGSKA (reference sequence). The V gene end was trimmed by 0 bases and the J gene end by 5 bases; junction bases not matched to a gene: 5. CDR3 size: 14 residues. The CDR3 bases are TGCAGTGCTAGAGATAAGCTAGCGGGCGAGACCCAGTACTTC. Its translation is CSARDKLAGETQYF.

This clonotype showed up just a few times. For the CDR3, the DNA is TGCGCCAGCAGCTTGAGGGGGGGCTCCCATGAGCAGTTCTTC. This encodes CASSLRGGSHEQFF. The chain links TRBV5-1 to TRBJ2-1; D is possibly TRBD2 (7 bases). Germline assignment: CDR1 SGHRS and CDR2 YFSETQ. V shed 1 base and J shed 8 bases, with 13 bases lying between them. CDR3 length: 14 amino acids. The full variable domain, in which reference TRBV5-1 and TRBJ2-1 provide the parts outside the CDR3, is KAGVTQTPRYLIKTRGQQVTLSCSPISGHRSVSWYQQTPGQGLQFLFEYFSETQRNKGNFPGRFSGRQFSNSRSEMNVSTLELGDSALYLCASSLRGGSHEQFFGPGTRLTVL.

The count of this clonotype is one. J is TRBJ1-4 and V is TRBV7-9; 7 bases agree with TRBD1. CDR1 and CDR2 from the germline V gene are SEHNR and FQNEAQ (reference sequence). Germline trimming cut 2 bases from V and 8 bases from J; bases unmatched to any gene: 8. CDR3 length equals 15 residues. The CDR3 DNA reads TGTGCCAGCAGCTTACTGACAGGGCGAGGAGAAAAACTGTTTTTT. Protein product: CASSLLTGRGEKLFF. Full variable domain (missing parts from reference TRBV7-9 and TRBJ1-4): DTGVSQNPRHKITKRGQNVTFRCDPISEHNRLYWYRQTLGQGPEFLTYFQNEAQLEKSRLLSDRFSAERPKGSFSTLEIQRTEQGDSAMYLCASSLLTGRGEKLFFGSGTQLSVL.

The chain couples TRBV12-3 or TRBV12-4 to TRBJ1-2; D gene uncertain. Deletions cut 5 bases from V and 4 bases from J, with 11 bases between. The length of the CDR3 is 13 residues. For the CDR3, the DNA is TGTGCCAGCAGTCTGATGGAGGGCTATGGCTACACCTTC. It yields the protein CASSLMEGYGYTF.

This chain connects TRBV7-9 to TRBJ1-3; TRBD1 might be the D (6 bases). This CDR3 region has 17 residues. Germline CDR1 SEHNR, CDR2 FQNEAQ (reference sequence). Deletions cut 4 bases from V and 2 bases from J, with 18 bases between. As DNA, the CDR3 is TGTGCCAGCAGCTCGAAGGACAGAACCTCTGCTGGAAACACCATATATTTT. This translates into CASSSKDRTSAGNTIYF.

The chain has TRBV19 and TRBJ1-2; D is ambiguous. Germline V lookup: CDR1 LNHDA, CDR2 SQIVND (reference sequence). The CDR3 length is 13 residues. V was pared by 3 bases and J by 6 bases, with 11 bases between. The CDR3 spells CASSITAPHGYTF. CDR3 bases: TGTGCCAGTAGTATCACCGCCCCGCATGGCTACACCTTC.

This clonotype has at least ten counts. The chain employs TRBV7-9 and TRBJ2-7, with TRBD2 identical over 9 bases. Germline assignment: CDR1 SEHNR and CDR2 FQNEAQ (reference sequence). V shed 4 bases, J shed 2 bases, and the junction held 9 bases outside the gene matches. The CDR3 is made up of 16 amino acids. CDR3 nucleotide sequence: TGTGCCAGCAGCTCCCCTAGCGGGGCCCCCACCTACGAGCAGTACTTC. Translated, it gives CASSSPSGAPTYEQYF.

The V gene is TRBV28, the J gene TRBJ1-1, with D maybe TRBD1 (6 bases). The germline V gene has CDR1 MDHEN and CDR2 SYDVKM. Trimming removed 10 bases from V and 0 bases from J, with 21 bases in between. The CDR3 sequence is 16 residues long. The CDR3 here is CATFPGRGLMNTEAFF. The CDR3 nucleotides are TGTGCCACTTTTCCGGGACGGGGGCTTATGAACACTGAAGCTTTCTTT.

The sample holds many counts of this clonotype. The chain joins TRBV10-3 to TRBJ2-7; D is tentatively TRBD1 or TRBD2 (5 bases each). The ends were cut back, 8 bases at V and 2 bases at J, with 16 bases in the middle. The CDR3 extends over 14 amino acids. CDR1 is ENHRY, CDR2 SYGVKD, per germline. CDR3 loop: CAIEAAGTPYEQYF. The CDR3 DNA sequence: TGTGCCATCGAGGCGGCAGGGACCCCCTACGAGCAGTACTTC.

CDR3 sequence reads: CASSQAVTGNTEAFF. The CDR3 bases are TGTGCCAGCAGCCAAGCAGTGACAGGGAACACTGAAGCTTTCTTT. The chain joins TRBV3-1 to TRBJ1-1; perhaps TRBD1 as D (6 bases). The CDR3 is 15 residues long. With 1 base removed from V and 1 base from J, the gap between germline ends came to 10 bases. Germline loops: CDR1 LGHDT, CDR2 YNNKEL (reference sequence). Variable domain in full (rest from reference TRBV3-1 and TRBJ1-1): DTAVSQTPKYLVTQMGNDKSIKCEQNLGHDTMYWYKQDSKKFLKIMFSYNNKELIINETVPNRFSPKSPDKAHLNLHINSLELGDSAVYFCASSQAVTGNTEAFFGQGTRLTVV.

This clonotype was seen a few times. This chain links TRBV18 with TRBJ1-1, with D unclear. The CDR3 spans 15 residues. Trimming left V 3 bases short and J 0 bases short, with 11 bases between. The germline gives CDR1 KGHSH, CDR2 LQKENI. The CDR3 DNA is TGTGCCAGCTCACCGAAGGACCGCATGAACACTGAAGCTTTCTTT. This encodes CASSPKDRMNTEAFF.

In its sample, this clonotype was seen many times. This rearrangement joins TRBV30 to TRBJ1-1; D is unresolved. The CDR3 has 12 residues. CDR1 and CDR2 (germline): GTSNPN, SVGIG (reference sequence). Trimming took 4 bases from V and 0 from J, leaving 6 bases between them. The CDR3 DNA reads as TGTGCCTGGAATCGTCTGAACACTGAAGCTTTCTTT. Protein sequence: CAWNRLNTEAFF.

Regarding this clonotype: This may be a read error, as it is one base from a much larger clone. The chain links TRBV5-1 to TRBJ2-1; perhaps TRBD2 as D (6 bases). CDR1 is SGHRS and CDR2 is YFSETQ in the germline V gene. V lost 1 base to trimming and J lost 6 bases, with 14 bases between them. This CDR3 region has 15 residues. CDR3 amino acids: CASSLMTRMGNEQFF. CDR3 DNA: TGCGCCAGCAGCTTGATGACTAGAATGGGCAATGAGCAGTTCTTC.

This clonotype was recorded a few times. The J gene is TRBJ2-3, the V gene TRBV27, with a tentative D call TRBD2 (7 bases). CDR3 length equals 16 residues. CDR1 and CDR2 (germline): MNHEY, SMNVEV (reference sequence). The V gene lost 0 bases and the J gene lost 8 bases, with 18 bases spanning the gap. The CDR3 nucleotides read TGTGCCAGCAGTTTATCAGGCGGGGGCCACATCAGTACGCAGTATTTT. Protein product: CASSLSGGGHISTQYF.

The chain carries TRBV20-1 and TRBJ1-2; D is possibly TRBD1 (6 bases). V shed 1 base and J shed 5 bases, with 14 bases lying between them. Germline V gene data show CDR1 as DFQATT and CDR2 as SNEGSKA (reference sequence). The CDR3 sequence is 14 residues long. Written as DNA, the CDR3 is TGCAGTGCTAGAGTGCGCGAGGGGGAGTATGGCTACACCTTC. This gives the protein CSARVREGEYGYTF.

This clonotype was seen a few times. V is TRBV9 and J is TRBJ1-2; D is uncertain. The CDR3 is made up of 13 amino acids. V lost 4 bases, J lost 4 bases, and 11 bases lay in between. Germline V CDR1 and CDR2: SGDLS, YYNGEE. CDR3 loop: CASSLFDGYGYTF. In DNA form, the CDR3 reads TGTGCCAGCAGCCTATTCGACGGCTATGGCTACACCTTC.

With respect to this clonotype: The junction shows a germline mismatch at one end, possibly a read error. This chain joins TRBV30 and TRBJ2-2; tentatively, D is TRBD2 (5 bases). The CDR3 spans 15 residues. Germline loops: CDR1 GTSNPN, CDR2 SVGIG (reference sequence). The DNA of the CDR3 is TGTGCCTGGAAACAGAACGCCGCGAACACCGGGGAGCGGTTTTTT. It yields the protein CAWKQNAANTGERFF.

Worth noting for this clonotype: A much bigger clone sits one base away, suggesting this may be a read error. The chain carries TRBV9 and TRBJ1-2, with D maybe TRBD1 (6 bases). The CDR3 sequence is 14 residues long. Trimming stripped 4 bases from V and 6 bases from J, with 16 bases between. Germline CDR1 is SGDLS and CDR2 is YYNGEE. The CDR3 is CASSSGRGVDGYTF. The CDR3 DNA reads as TGTGCCAGCAGCTCAGGGAGGGGGGTGGATGGCTACACCTTC.

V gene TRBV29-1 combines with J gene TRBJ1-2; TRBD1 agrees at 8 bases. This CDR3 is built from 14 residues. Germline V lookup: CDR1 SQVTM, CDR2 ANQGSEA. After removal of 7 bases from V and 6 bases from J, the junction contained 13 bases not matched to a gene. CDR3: CSDGYRGLSDGYTF. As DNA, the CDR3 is TGCAGCGATGGTTACAGGGGGTTGTCTGATGGCTACACCTTC.

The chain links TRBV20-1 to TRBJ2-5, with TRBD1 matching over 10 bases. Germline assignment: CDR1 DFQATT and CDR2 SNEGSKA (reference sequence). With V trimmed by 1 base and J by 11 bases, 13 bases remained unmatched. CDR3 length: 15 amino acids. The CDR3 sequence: CSARGDRGTNNEQYF. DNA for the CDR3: TGCAGTGCTAGAGGGGACAGGGGCACAAACAATGAGCAGTACTTC.

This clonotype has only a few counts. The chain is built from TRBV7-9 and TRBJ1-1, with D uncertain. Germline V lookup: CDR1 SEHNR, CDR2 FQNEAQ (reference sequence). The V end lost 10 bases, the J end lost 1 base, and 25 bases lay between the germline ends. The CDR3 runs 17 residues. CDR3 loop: CATERPGPVSSNTEAFF. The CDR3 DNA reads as TGTGCCACCGAACGGCCGGGCCCAGTTTCTTCGAACACTGAAGCTTTCTTT.

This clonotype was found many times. CDR3 DNA: TGTGCCAGCAGTTACGGCACCCAAACAGGATCTCATGAGCAGTTCTTC. Protein sequence: CASSYGTQTGSHEQFF. The chain combines TRBV6-5 with TRBJ2-1, with a possible D match to TRBD1 (5 bases). Germline assignment: CDR1 MNHEY and CDR2 SVGAGI. The CDR3 has 16 residues. Trimming pared 2 bases from V and 8 bases from J, leaving 19 bases between.

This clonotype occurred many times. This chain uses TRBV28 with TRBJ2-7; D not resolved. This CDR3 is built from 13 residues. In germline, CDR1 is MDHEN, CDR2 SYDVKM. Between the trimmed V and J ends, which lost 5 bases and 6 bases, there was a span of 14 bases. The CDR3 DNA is TGTGCCAGCAGTGGAGCTTCGTTCGGCGAGCAGTACTTC. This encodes CASSGASFGEQYF.